This is a list of T cell receptor beta chains from one sample in a study of blood T cell repertoires in COVID-19. Profiled with immunoSEQ multiplex PCR; TCRdb holds only in-frame clones, not every one. The sample holds roughly 160,000 clones, 83% seen once. Sequencing was carried out using peripheral blood. These receptors were obtained from a woman aged 80 or over with acute or convalescent COVID-19. The conserved cysteine and the conserved F or W are not part of the CDR3 here.

TRBV5-4	TRBJ2-1	ASSLERAGGLSEQF
TRBV25-1	TRBJ2-1	ASSRTGEDNEQF
TRBV7-9	TRBJ2-3	ASSLYRAAFPPDTQY
TRBV6-6	TRBJ1-1	ASSSGSRAF
TRBV19	TRBJ1-3	ASSAGTASSGNTIY
TRBV30	TRBJ2-5	AWSGDRQETQY
TRBV28	TRBJ1-6	ASSPSQGEGSPLH
TRBV10-2	TRBJ1-4	ASSETGRVGKLF
TRBV12-3/TRBV12-4	TRBJ1-1	ASSLLTNTEAF
TRBV19	TRBJ2-1	ASSIGRGGYNEQF
TRBV5-1	TRBJ2-1	ASSLDRYYNEQF
TRBV5-8	TRBJ2-5	ASSLVWGGYQETQY
TRBV4-1	TRBJ2-3	ASSQTRGFTDTQY
TRBV25-1	TRBJ2-5	ASSPAGGRETQY
TRBV14	TRBJ1-1	ASSERTGLVEAF
TRBV2	TRBJ2-5	ASSVVGLGQGKETQY
TRBV10-3	TRBJ2-1	AATGGGEQF
TRBV28	TRBJ1-1	ASSYPSQGGWNTEAF
TRBV2	TRBJ2-7	ASRAGTGEAYEQY
TRBV18	TRBJ1-1	ASSPQGVIPLNTEAF
TRBV7-2	TRBJ1-2	ASSLYAQANYGYT
TRBV5-1	TRBJ1-6	ASKREAGQTNSPLH
TRBV4-3	TRBJ2-1	ASSQESGTYNEQF
TRBV19	TRBJ2-3	ASSLRGTSGSTDTQY
TRBV18	TRBJ2-1	ASSPASRSAYNEQF
TRBV5-5	TRBJ1-2	ASSLGQGGGYT
TRBV28	TRBJ1-2	ASTVDRLTGGYT
TRBV5-1	TRBJ2-2	ASGTLAGGVGELF
TRBV24-1	TRBJ1-2	ATSDSFQRYGYT
TRBV7-2	TRBJ2-1	ASSLEPGTSGYF
TRBV6-5	TRBJ1-2	ASIGSRNYGYT
TRBV2	TRBJ1-1	ASSESRRTEAF
TRBV27	TRBJ1-1	ASRRTARDTEAF
TRBV3-1/TRBV3-2	TRBJ2-1	ASSLNPSSYNEQF
TRBV27	TRBJ1-2	ASSPWGALNAT
TRBV28	TRBJ1-1	ASSRLQGNTEAF
TRBV29-1	TRBJ2-1	SVEPAEEQF
TRBV30	TRBJ1-2	AWSVGRANYGYT